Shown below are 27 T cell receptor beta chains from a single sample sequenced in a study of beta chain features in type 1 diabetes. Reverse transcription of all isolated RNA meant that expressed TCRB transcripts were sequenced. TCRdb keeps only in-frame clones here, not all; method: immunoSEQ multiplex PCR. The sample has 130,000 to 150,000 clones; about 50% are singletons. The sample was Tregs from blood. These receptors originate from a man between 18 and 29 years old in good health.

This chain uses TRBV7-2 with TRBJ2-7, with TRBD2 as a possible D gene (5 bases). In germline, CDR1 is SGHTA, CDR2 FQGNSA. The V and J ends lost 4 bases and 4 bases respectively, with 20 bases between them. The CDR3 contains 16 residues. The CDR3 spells CASSSSLGSTRYEQYF. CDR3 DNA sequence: TGTGCCAGCAGCTCCTCCCTGGGGAGCACCCGTTACGAGCAGTACTTC.

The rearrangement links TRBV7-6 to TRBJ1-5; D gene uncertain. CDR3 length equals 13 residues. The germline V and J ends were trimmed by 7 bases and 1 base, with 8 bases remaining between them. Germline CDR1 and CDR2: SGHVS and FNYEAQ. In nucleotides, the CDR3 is TGTGCCAGCATCGGGTTGAGCAATCAGCCCCAGCATTTT. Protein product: CASIGLSNQPQHF.

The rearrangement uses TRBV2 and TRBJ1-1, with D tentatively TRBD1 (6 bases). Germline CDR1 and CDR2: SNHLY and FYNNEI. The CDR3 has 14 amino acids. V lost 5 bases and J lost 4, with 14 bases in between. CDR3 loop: CASSPFRGGTEAFF. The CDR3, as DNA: TGTGCCAGCAGTCCGTTCAGGGGCGGCACTGAAGCTTTCTTT.

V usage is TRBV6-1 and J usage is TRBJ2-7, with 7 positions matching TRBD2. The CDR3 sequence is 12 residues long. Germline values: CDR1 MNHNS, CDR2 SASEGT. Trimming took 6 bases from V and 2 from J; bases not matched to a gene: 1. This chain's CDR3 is CASSRGAYEQYF. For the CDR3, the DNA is TGTGCCAGCAGCCGGGGGGCCTACGAGCAGTACTTC.

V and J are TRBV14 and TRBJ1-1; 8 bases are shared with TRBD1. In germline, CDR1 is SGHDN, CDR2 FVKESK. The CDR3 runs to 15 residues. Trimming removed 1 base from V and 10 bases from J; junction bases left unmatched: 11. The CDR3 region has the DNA TGTGCCAGCAGCCAAGGATACGGACAGGGCCAGAGAGCTTTCTTT. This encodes CASSQGYGQGQRAFF.

The CDR3 DNA reads TGTGCCAGCAGTGAAGCGAGAGACAGGGGGAACTATGGCTACACCTTC. Residues: CASSEARDRGNYGYTF. The chain couples TRBV6-1 to TRBJ1-2; 9 nucleotides agree with TRBD1. The V gene end was trimmed by 0 bases and the J gene end by 2 bases; junction bases not matched to a gene: 4. Germline CDR1 and CDR2: MNHNS and SASEGT. CDR3 length: 16 residues.

The CDR3 region has the DNA TGTGCCAGCAGCCAACAGGGTGGGAGCACAGATACGCAGTATTTT. Amino acids: CASSQQGGSTDTQYF. This chain links TRBV4-2 with TRBJ2-3; tentatively, D is TRBD1 (5 bases). The germline V gene encodes CDR1 LGHNA and CDR2 YNFKEQ. Trimming left V 2 bases short and J 0 bases short, with 9 bases between. The CDR3 is made up of 15 amino acids.

The CDR3 spells CASSPARGWNNYGYTF. Written as DNA, the CDR3 is TGTGCCAGCAGCCCGGCGCGGGGCTGGAATAACTATGGCTACACCTTC. This rearrangement joins TRBV4-2 to TRBJ1-2; TRBD1 is a possible D gene (5 bases). The CDR3 sequence is 16 residues long. Trimming stripped 4 bases from V and 1 base from J, with 16 bases between. Germline V gene sequence: CDR1 LGHNA, CDR2 YNFKEQ.

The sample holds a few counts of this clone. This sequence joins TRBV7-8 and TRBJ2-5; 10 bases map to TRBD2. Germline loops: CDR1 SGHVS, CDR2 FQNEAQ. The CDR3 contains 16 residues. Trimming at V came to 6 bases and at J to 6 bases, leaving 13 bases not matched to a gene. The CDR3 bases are TGTGCCAGCAGACAATCGCGGGGACTAGCGTCAAAGACCCAGTACTTC. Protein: CASRQSRGLASKTQYF.

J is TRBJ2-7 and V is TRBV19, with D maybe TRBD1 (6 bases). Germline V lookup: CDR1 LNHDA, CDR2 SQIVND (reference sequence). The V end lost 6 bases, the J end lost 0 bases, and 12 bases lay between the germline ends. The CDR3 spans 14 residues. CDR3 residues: CASSGQLSSYEQYF. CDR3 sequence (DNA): TGTGCCAGTAGCGGACAGCTCAGCTCCTACGAGCAGTACTTC.

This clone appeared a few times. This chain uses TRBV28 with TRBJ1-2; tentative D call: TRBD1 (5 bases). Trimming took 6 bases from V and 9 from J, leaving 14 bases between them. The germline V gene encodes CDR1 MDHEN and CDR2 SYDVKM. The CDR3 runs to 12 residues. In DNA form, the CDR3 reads TGTGCCAGCAGCCGTAATGGGGGGAGCTACACCTTC. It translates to CASSRNGGSYTF.

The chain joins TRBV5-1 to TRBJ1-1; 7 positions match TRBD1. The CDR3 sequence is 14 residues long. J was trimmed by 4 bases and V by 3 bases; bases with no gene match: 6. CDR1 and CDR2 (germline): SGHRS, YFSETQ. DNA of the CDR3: TGCGCCAGCAGCTCACAGGGGCGCAGCACTGAAGCTTTCTTT. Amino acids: CASSSQGRSTEAFF.

Here the CDR3 reads CASSSGGKGTEAFF. Written as DNA, the CDR3 is TGTGCCAGCAGTTCCGGGGGAAAGGGAACTGAAGCTTTCTTT. This sequence joins TRBV6-5 and TRBJ1-1; weak D call: TRBD1 (5 bases). The CDR3 is 14 residues long. V was pared by 4 bases and J by 5 bases, with 14 bases between. CDR1 MNHEY and CDR2 SVGAGI come from the germline V gene.

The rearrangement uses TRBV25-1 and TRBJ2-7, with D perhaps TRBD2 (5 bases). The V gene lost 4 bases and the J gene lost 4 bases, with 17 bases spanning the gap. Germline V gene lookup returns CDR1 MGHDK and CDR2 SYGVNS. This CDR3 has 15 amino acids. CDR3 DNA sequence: TGTGCCAGCAGTGGCCGGCGGGCCCTGGGGTACGAGCAGTACTTC. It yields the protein CASSGRRALGYEQYF.

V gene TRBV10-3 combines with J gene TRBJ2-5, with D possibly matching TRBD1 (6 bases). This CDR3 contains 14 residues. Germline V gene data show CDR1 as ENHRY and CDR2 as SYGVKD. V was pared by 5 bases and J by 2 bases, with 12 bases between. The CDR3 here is CAISRQGLQETQYF. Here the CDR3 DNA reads TGTGCCATCAGTCGGCAGGGGTTACAAGAGACCCAGTACTTC.

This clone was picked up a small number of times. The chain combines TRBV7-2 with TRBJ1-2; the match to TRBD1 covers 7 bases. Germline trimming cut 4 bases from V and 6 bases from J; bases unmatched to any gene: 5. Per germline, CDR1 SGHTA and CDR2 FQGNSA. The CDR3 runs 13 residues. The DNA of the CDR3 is TGTGCCAGCAGCTCCGGACAGGAGGATGGCTACACCTTC. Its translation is CASSSGQEDGYTF.

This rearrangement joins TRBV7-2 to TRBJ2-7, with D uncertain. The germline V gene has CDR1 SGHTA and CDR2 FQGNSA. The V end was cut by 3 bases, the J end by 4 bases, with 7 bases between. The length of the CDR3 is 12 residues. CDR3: CASSFVGYEQYF. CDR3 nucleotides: TGTGCCAGCAGCTTCGTCGGTTACGAGCAGTACTTC. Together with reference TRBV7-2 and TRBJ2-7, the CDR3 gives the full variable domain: GAGVSQSPSNKVTEKGKDVELRCDPISGHTALYWYRQSLGQGLEFLIYFQGNSAPDKSGLPSDRFSAERTGGSVSTLTIQRTQQEDSAVYLCASSFVGYEQYFGPGTRLTVT.

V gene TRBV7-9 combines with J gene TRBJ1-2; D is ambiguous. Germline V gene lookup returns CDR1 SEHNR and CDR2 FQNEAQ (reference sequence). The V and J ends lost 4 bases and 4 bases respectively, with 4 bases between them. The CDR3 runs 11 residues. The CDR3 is CASSSLYGYTF. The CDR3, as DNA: TGTGCCAGCAGCTCCCTCTATGGCTACACCTTC.

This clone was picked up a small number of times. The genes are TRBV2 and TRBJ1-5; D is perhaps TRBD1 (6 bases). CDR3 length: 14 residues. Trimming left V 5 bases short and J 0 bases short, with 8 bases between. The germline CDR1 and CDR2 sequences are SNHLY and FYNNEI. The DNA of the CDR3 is TGTGCCAGCAGTTGGACAGATAGCAATCAGCCCCAGCATTTT. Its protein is CASSWTDSNQPQHF.

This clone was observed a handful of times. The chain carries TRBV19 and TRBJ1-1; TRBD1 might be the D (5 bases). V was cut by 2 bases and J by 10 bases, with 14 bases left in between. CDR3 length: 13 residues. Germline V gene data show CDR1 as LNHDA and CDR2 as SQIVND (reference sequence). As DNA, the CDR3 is TGTGCCAGTAGTATAATCGGGGGGACCGCAGCTTTCTTT. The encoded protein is CASSIIGGTAAFF. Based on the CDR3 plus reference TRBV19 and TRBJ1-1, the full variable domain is DGGITQSPKYLFRKEGQNVTLSCEQNLNHDAMYWYRQDPGQGLRLIYYSQIVNDFQKGDIAEGYSVSREKKESFPLTVTSAQKNPTAFYLCASSIIGGTAAFFGQGTRLTVV.

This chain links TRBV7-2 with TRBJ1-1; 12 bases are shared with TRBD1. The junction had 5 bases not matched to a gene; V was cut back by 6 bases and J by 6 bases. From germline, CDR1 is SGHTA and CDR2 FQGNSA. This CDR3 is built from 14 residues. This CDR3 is CASRTGQGASEAFF. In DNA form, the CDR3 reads TGTGCCAGCAGAACGGGACAGGGGGCTTCTGAAGCTTTCTTT.

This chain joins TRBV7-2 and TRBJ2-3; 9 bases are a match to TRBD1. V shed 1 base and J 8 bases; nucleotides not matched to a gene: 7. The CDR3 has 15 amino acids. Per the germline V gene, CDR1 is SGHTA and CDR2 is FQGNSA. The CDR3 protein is CASSLGTGAWGTQYF. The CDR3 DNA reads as TGTGCCAGCAGCTTAGGGACAGGGGCTTGGGGTACGCAGTATTTT.

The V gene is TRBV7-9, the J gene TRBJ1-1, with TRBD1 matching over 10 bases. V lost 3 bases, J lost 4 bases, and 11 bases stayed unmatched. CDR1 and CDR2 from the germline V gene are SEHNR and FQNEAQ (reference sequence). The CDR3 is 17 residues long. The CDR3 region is CASSFYGRQGATTEAFF. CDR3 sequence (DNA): TGTGCCAGCAGCTTTTATGGGCGACAGGGGGCAACCACTGAAGCTTTCTTT.

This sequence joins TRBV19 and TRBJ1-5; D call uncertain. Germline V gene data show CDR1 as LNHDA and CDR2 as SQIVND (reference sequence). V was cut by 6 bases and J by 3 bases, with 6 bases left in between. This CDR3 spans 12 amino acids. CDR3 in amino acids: CASRRDNQPQHF. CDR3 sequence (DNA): TGTGCCAGTAGACGGGACAATCAGCCCCAGCATTTT.

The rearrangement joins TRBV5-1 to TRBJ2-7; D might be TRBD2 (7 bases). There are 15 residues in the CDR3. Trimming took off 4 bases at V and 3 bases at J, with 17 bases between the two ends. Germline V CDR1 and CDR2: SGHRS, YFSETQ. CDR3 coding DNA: TGCGCCAGCAGCAGTCTCGCGGGGGCAAACTACGAGCAGTACTTC. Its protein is CASSSLAGANYEQYF.

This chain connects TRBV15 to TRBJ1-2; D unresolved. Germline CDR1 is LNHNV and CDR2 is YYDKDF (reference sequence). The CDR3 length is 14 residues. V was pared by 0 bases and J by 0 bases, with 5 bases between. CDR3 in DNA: TGTGCCACCAGCAGAGAACGGTCTAACTATGGCTACACCTTC. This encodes CATSRERSNYGYTF. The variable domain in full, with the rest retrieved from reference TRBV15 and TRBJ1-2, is DAMVIQNPRYQVTQFGKPVTLSCSQTLNHNVMYWYQQKSSQAPKLLFHYYDKDFNNEADTPDNFQSRRPNTSFCFLDIRSPGLGDTAMYLCATSRERSNYGYTFGSGTRLTVV.

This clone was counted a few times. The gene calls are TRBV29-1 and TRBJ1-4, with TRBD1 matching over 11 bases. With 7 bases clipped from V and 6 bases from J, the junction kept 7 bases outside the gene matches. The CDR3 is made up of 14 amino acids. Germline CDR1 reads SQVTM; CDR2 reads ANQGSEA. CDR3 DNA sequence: TGCAGCGCCAGGACAGGGGGCCCGTATGAAAAACTGTTTTTT. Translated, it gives CSARTGGPYEKLFF.